This passage covers 10 T cell receptor beta chains from one sample sequenced in a study of OX40 agonist ivuxolimab in advanced cancers. Sequencing was performed with immunoSEQ multiplex PCR; in TCRdb, only in-frame clones are kept and a portion is missing. The profile shows some 41,000 clones, about 88% of them singletons. The material was CD4+ or CD8+ T cells sorted from blood, obtained in a trial of the OX40 agonist ivuxolimab. The receptors were sampled from an adult with an advanced solid tumor such as melanoma, head and neck, liver or kidney cancer.

This chain joins TRBV11-2 and TRBJ2-2; a weak D match, TRBD2 (5 bases). With 0 bases removed from V and 7 bases from J, the gap between germline ends came to 21 bases. The CDR3 consists of 18 residues. Germline values: CDR1 SGHAT, CDR2 FQNNGV. The CDR3 region has the DNA TGTGCCAGCAGCTTAGAGGCGCCCGGGGAGATACGAAGCGGGGAGCTGTTTTTT. Its protein is CASSLEAPGEIRSGELFF.

This sequence joins TRBV5-1 and TRBJ2-5; D is perhaps TRBD2 (6 bases). Trimming removed 1 base at V and 2 bases at J, with 9 bases between. Germline CDR1 SGHRS, CDR2 YFSETQ. The CDR3 extends over 14 amino acids. CDR3: CASSLTAGQETQYF. CDR3 nucleotides: TGCGCCAGCAGCTTGACGGCGGGACAAGAGACCCAGTACTTC.

The gene calls are TRBV28 and TRBJ2-1; D remains unclear. Trimming left V 6 bases short and J 10 bases short, with 13 bases between. Germline V gene data show CDR1 as MDHEN and CDR2 as SYDVKM. The CDR3 is 12 residues long. CDR3 in amino acids: CASSSSFWEQFF. CDR3 sequence (DNA): TGTGCCAGCAGCAGCTCCTTTTGGGAGCAGTTCTTC. The entire variable domain, with the rest obtained from reference TRBV28 and TRBJ2-1, is as follows: DVKVTQSSRYLVKRTGEKVFLECVQDMDHENMFWYRQDPGLGLRLIYFSYDVKMKEKGDIPEGYSVSREKKERFSLILESASTNQTSMYLCASSSSFWEQFFGPGTRLTVL.

The genes are TRBV7-3 and TRBJ2-2, with D tentatively TRBD1 (6 bases). This CDR3 comprises 15 residues. Germline assignment: CDR1 SGHTA and CDR2 FQGTGA. Trimming left V 3 bases short and J 4 bases short, with 12 bases between. For the CDR3, the DNA is TGTGCCAGCAGCTTCAACAGGGCTAGCACCGGGGAGCTGTTTTTT. It encodes CASSFNRASTGELFF.

The chain combines TRBV28 with TRBJ1-3; 7 bases line up with TRBD1. CDR3 size: 15 residues. The junction had 13 bases not matched to a gene; V was cut back by 7 bases and J by 7 bases. CDR1 and CDR2 from the germline V gene are MDHEN and SYDVKM. The CDR3 spells CASTHYGTVRNTIYF. The CDR3, as DNA: TGTGCCAGCACTCATTATGGGACAGTTCGGAACACCATATATTTT. Using reference TRBV28 and TRBJ1-3 for the parts outside the CDR3, the full variable domain is DVKVTQSSRYLVKRTGEKVFLECVQDMDHENMFWYRQDPGLGLRLIYFSYDVKMKEKGDIPEGYSVSREKKERFSLILESASTNQTSMYLCASTHYGTVRNTIYFGEGSWLTVV.

This sequence joins TRBV6-5 and TRBJ2-2; D gene uncertain. The CDR3 is made up of 16 amino acids. Per germline, CDR1 MNHEY and CDR2 SVGAGI. V lost 0 bases to trimming and J lost 4 bases, with 12 bases between them. CDR3 amino acids: CASSYSPSLPTGELFF. The CDR3 DNA sequence: TGTGCCAGCAGTTACTCCCCTTCGCTACCCACCGGGGAGCTGTTTTTT.

The genes are TRBV7-9 and TRBJ2-6; D possibly corresponds to TRBD1 (6 bases). The germline gives CDR1 SEHNR, CDR2 FQNEAQ (reference sequence). The CDR3 runs 17 residues. The V end lost 3 bases, the J end lost 2 bases, and 14 bases lay between the germline ends. Written as DNA, the CDR3 is TGTGCCAGCAGCTTTCGTCAGGGGCTGGCTGGGGCCAACGTCCTGACTTTC. Residues: CASSFRQGLAGANVLTF.

CDR3 residues: CAISDKGRGNQPQHF. The CDR3 DNA is TGTGCCATCAGTGACAAGGGTCGGGGCAATCAGCCCCAGCATTTT. The chain has TRBV10-3 and TRBJ1-5; no firm D call. Germline CDR1 and CDR2: ENHRY and SYGVKD. The CDR3 contains 15 residues. With 3 bases removed from V and 2 bases from J, the gap between germline ends came to 11 bases.

This clone was counted a single time. This chain joins TRBV10-1 and TRBJ1-3; the D is unclear. The germline gives CDR1 WNHNN, CDR2 SYGVQD (reference sequence). Trimming removed 5 bases from V and 3 bases from J, with 5 bases in between. CDR3 length: 12 residues. The CDR3 DNA is TGCGCCAGCAGTAGAGATGGAAACACCATATATTTT. Translation: CASSRDGNTIYF.

This sequence joins TRBV19 and TRBJ1-5, with 7 bases lining up with TRBD1. The trim removed 9 bases at V and 3 bases at J, leaving 17 bases unmatched. This CDR3 comprises 17 residues. Germline-derived CDR1 and CDR2 are LNHDA and SQIVND (reference sequence). CDR3 residues: CARTFLQGQRDNQPQHF. The CDR3 region has the DNA TGTGCCAGGACCTTCCTACAGGGGCAGAGGGACAATCAGCCCCAGCATTTT.